These T cell receptor beta chains were read from a single sample in a study of T-cell memory formation after mild COVID-19. One entry per CDR3 protein results from TCRdb running MiXCR on the 5' RACE reads. The sample has hundreds of thousands of distinct CDR3 sequences; 28% are singletons. The sample consisted of PBMCs or a T cell subset sorted from them (not recorded which). These receptors all stem from an adult woman who had mild COVID-19 (a few samples of this study predate the infection). Cell type and time point are not known. CDR3s include the opening cysteine and the closing phenylalanine or tryptophan.

13 | TRBJ2-1 | TRBV2 | CASSQLANNEQFF
14 | TRBJ2-7 | TRBV7-3 | CASSPTGGGYEQYF
16 | TRBJ2-2 | TRBV20-1 | CSASPGLAGATGELFF
16 | TRBJ2-2 | TRBV11-1 | CASSLESLAGPGELFF
14 | TRBJ1-2 | TRBV7-2 | CASRHRQGSYGYTF
15 | TRBJ2-7 | TRBV4-2 | CASSHPDFQLYEQYF
13 | TRBJ2-7 | TRBV20-1 | CSASGTETYEQYF
13 | TRBJ2-1 | TRBV24-1 | CATSRGLYNEQFF
11 | TRBJ2-7 | TRBV20-1 | CSVRELREQYF
12 | TRBJ2-2 | TRBV4-1 | CASSQNSRELFF
15 | TRBJ2-7 | TRBV4-3 | CASSQNAGLFYEQYF
16 | TRBJ1-2 | TRBV6-5 | CASSPDLRTLGYGYTF
11 | TRBJ2-1 | TRBV5-1 | CASSYGTGLFF
15 | TRBJ1-2 | TRBV4-1 | CASSPWTGSNYGYTF
14 | TRBJ2-3 | TRBV10-3 | CAISGASGTDTQYF
14 | TRBJ1-5 | TRBV2 | CASTPDRANQPQHF
15 | TRBJ2-1 | TRBV7-6 | CASSSTQGPYNEQFF
12 | TRBJ2-3 | TRBV20-1 | CGGQATSDTQYF
14 | TRBJ2-5 | TRBV7-2 | CASSLNRARETQYF
11 | TRBJ2-3 | TRBV24-1 | CATKKGDTQYF
16 | TRBJ1-3 | TRBV7-2 | CASSLGPGQAGNTIYF
14 | TRBJ2-3 | TRBV24-1 | CATSSGRATDTQYF
15 | TRBJ2-7 | TRBV5-6 | CASSLETSASYEQYF
15 | TRBJ1-5 | TRBV11-2 | CASSLVSDSNQPQHF
16 | TRBJ2-1 | TRBV24-1 | CATSDFLPGGAGEQFF
13 | TRBJ1-2 | TRBV5-6 | CASSQTARYGYTF
15 | TRBJ2-7 | TRBV4-1 | CASSQSTGRSYEQYF
13 | TRBJ1-5 | TRBV6-1 | CASSEGQVQPQHF
18 | TRBJ1-1 | TRBV27 | CASTEIGRAGGMNTEAFF
15 | TRBJ2-7 | TRBV7-9 | CASSLGGPGSTEQYF
15 | TRBJ1-5 | TRBV21-1 | CASSKVGGSYQPQHF
14 | TRBJ1-2 | TRBV7-6 | CASSPRTGGYGYTF
10 | TRBJ1-1 | TRBV29-1 | CSVGDYIAFF
15 | TRBJ1-1 | TRBV7-8 | CASSTRRGRNTEAFF
15 | TRBJ1-1 | TRBV11-2 | CASSLTRGRATEAFF
16 | TRBJ1-1 | TRBV9 | CASSEGQAKGNTEAFF
14 | TRBJ2-2 | TRBV11-1 | CASRRDREIGELFF